This TCR beta chain was recorded in a study of cytomegalovirus exposure and HLA in healthy donors. Study conclusions and caveats: Most TCR sequences were rare, but some public TCRs occurred in many donors. The authors confirmed in vitro that three CMV-associated chains were specific for CMV antigens.

PCR was performed using 60 Vbeta and 13 Jbeta primers. Method: immunoSEQ multiplex PCR; TCRdb's copy keeps in-frame clones and lacks some. The sample has over 150,000 clones, roughly 80% seen once. When sampled, the donors appeared nominally healthy, though they likely had unrecorded immune exposures. Points on this clone: The antigen is unknown.

The sequencing input was PBMCs. The TCR sequence derives from a man aged 30 to 45 in good health and CMV-seronegative.

In nucleotides, the CDR3 is TGTGCCTTGCGACTGGACAATGAGCAGTTCTTC. Protein sequence: CALRLDNEQFF. The chain combines TRBV30 with TRBJ2-1; D is undetermined. The germline CDR1 and CDR2 sequences are GTSNPN and SVGIG (reference sequence). This CDR3 comprises 11 residues. With 7 bases removed from V and 5 bases from J, the gap between germline ends came to 9 bases.